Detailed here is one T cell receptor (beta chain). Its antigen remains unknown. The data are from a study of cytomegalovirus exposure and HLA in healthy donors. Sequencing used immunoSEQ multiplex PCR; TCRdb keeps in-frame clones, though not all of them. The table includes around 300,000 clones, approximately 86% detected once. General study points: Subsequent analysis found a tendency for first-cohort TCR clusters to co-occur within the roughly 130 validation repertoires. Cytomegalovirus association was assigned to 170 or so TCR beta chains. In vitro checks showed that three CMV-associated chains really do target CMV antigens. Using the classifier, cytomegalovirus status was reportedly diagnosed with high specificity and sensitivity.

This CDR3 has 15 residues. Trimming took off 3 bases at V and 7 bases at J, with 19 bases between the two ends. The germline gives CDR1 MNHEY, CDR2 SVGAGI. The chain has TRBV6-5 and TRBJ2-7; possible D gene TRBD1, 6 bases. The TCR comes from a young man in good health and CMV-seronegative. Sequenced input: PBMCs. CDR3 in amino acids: CASSYETGSRWEQYF. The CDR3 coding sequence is TGTGCCAGCAGTTATGAGACAGGCTCACGGTGGGAGCAGTACTTC.